This TCR beta chain originates from a study of monozygotic twins with inflammatory bowel disease. Each of the TCR libraries took 3,000 to 4,500 ng of total RNA. UMIs that had a 6-nucleotide sample barcode were put in using template switching. TCRdb re-called the 5' RACE reads and catalogs CDR3 proteins one per entry, DNA excluded. The sample data list more than 300,000 distinct CDR3 sequences. Study observations and caveats: Twins with IBD had fewer clonotypes in common with others than healthy twins, particularly during disease activity.

The CDR3 contains 14 residues. Notes on this clonotype: Its antigen is not known.

The chain couples TRBV12-3 or TRBV12-4 to TRBJ2-3; the D gene TCRdb calls, TRBD2, cannot be checked with no DNA. This sequence originates from a human donor with ulcerative colitis or Crohn's disease, or a healthy co-twin of an affected twin (not recorded which). The sequencing sample was made of blood. The CDR3 reads CAIARALFTDTQYF.